A selection of T cell receptor beta chains follows, all from one sample in a study of T-cell reconstitution after alpha-beta-depleted transplantation in children. TCRdb reanalysed the PCR reads using MiXCR and keeps one entry per CDR3 protein. Altogether about 1,000,000 distinct CDR3 sequences are present, 25% to 35% being singletons, with the ten largest covering roughly 28%. Specimen: PBMCs, mostly from graft donor cells, collected 360 days after TCRalphabeta/CD19-depleted stem cell transplant. Receptor source: a boy under three years old who had a stem cell transplant for SCID, so the T cells may come from the graft donor. The CDR3 runs from the conserved cysteine through the conserved F or W.

>TRBV7-9|TRBJ1-6
CASSPRTGWDSPLHF
>TRBV5-5|TRBJ2-5
CASSLEPPQETQYF
>TRBV27|TRBJ2-7
CASSSLAGVYEQYF
>TRBV12-3/TRBV12-4|TRBJ1-1
CASSYNPGVRNTEAFF
>TRBV20-1|TRBJ2-1
CSAFTSGAYNEQFF
>TRBV20-1|TRBJ1-1
CSARLTGYEAFF
>TRBV5-1|TRBJ2-1
CASSLANGNEQFF
>TRBV11-1|TRBJ1-1
CASSSMPGQGPMNTEAFF
>TRBV5-5|TRBJ1-1
CASSLVGPENTEAFF
>TRBV4-3|TRBJ2-1
CASSQTSPGSGGYEQFF
>TRBV29-1|TRBJ2-3
CSVPGAGGNPSTDTQYF
>TRBV20-1|TRBJ1-5
CSARGVAIQPQHF
>TRBV6-5|TRBJ2-1
CASSFDRKPYNEQFF
>TRBV20-1|TRBJ2-1
CSARQKGLSDRFYNEQFF
>TRBV27|TRBJ1-2
CASSFGQGTPLNYGYTF
>TRBV20-1|TRBJ1-5
CSARTGGSNQPQHF
>TRBV12-3/TRBV12-4|TRBJ2-3
CASSLRGGADTQYF
>TRBV20-1|TRBJ2-7
CSASSGGVYEQYF
>TRBV6-1|TRBJ2-1
CASSPARRLGQFF
>TRBV5-6|TRBJ2-5
CASIRGSQETQYF
>TRBV4-1|TRBJ2-4
CASSRPGQGWTKNIQYF
>TRBV12-3/TRBV12-4|TRBJ2-1
CASSFAHEQFF
>TRBV5-1|TRBJ2-3
CASSLSSSTDTQYF
>TRBV15|TRBJ2-7
CATSSYSRHTYEQYF
>TRBV20-1|TRBJ2-7
CSATRYTGGGYYEQYF
>TRBV12-3/TRBV12-4|TRBJ2-5
CASSPAQRLRETQYF
>TRBV12-3/TRBV12-4|TRBJ2-1
CASSLSGANEQFF
>TRBV20-1|TRBJ1-2
CSAQRGGQGYTF
>TRBV12-5|TRBJ1-5
CASAQTGFNQPQHF
>TRBV6-2/TRBV6-3|TRBJ2-2
CASTGQGLNTGELFF
>TRBV6-1|TRBJ2-7
CASRGQLAYEQYF
>TRBV11-2|TRBJ1-3
CAISLGQLNPIYF
>TRBV5-6|TRBJ2-3
CASSRGPGLKRTDTQYF
>TRBV20-1|TRBJ2-5
CSARDRRRGAETQYF
>TRBV5-4|TRBJ2-3
CASSSGLAYTDTQYF